This T cell receptor beta chain emerged from a study of blood T cell repertoires in COVID-19. At the level of the study: Researchers got acute and convalescent COVID-19 samples from the United States, Italy and Spain. Sources were T cells, B-cell-depleted T cells, or PBMCs; the material itself was cDNA or gDNA.

CDR1 is SGHNT and CDR2 is YYREEE in the germline V gene (reference sequence). After removal of 4 bases from V and 5 bases from J, the junction contained 4 bases not matched to a gene. The CDR3 sequence is 13 residues long. Some clones are missing from TCRdb's copy, which holds only in-frame ones; the method was immunoSEQ multiplex PCR. Seen here are about 78,000 clones, less than 95% observed once, and the top ten hold around 1%. J is TRBJ2-5 and V is TRBV5-4, with 8 nucleotides matching TRBD2. The TCR originated in a woman aged 45-65 years in a cohort sampled during active COVID-19. The sample was peripheral blood. CDR3 residues: CASSPRLAETQYF. Here the CDR3 DNA reads TGTGCCAGCAGCCCGCGACTAGCGGAGACCCAGTACTTC.